The 16 T cell receptor beta chains listed next were all sequenced from one sample in a study of T cells in Graves' hyperthyroidism and ophthalmopathy. RNA transcripts were the template for amplifying TCR beta CDR3 regions. Using the HTBI primer set, a first-round RT-PCR was run on the TCR CDR3. TCRdb re-called the multiplex PCR reads with MiXCR, one entry per CDR3 protein. The data contain approximately 600,000 distinct CDR3 sequences, 13% to 15% of them singletons. Input material: blood. The receptors here all came from a woman aged 18-35 years with Graves' ophthalmopathy.

This clonotype was seen many times. The chain recombines TRBV30 with TRBJ2-5; no clear D. Germline loops: CDR1 GTSNPN, CDR2 SVGIG (reference sequence). The V end was cut by 0 bases, the J end by 8 bases, with 10 bases between. This CDR3 has 12 amino acids. The CDR3: CAWSVGQRTQYF. In DNA form, the CDR3 reads TGTGCCTGGAGTGTAGGTCAGCGAACCCAGTACTTC.

V usage is TRBV19 and J usage is TRBJ2-5; D uncertain. Deletions cut 0 bases from V and 5 bases from J, with 10 bases between. The CDR3 has 14 residues. Germline V gene sequence: CDR1 LNHDA, CDR2 SQIVND (reference sequence). CDR3 nucleotides: TGTGCCAGTAGTATAGACAGAGTGGGGGAGACCCAGTACTTC. It codes for CASSIDRVGETQYF.

About this clonotype: A much more abundant neighbour one base away suggests this may be a read error. The rearrangement uses TRBV30 and TRBJ1-3, with D unclear. This CDR3 region has 13 residues. Germline loops: CDR1 GTSNPN, CDR2 SVGIG (reference sequence). The DNA for the CDR3 is TGTGCCTGGAGCCAAAGCTCTGGAGACACCATATATTTT. Translation: CAWSQSSGDTIYF.

This clonotype was detected ten times or more. The chain uses TRBV13 and TRBJ2-7, with D perhaps TRBD2 (5 bases). Germline CDR1 reads PRHDT; CDR2 reads FYEKMQ (reference sequence). This CDR3 is built from 13 residues. The V and J ends lost 5 bases and 7 bases respectively, with 15 bases between them. The CDR3 protein is CASSLEGHREQYF. In DNA form, the CDR3 reads TGTGCCAGCAGCCTCGAGGGTCACCGGGAGCAGTACTTC.

The sample holds many counts of this clonotype. The V call is TRBV5-5, the J call TRBJ2-7; 10 nucleotides line up with TRBD2. Trimming took 4 bases from V and 3 from J; bases not matched to a gene: 4. The CDR3 covers 14 residues. Germline CDR1 and CDR2: SGHKS and YYEKEE (reference sequence). As DNA, the CDR3 is TGTGCCAGCAGCGCCGGACTAGCGGTCTACGAGCAGTACTTC. Its translation: CASSAGLAVYEQYF.

This chain links TRBV24-1 with TRBJ2-5, with 10 bases lining up with TRBD1. Germline V gene sequence: CDR1 KGHDR, CDR2 SFDVKD. The CDR3 runs to 15 residues. Germline trimming cut 3 bases from V and 4 bases from J; bases unmatched to any gene: 4. This CDR3 reads CATSDATGGGETQYF. CDR3 nucleotide sequence: TGTGCCACCAGTGATGCGACAGGGGGCGGAGAGACCCAGTACTTC.

Ten or more counts support this clonotype. V usage is TRBV7-9 and J usage is TRBJ2-6; D gene ambiguous. This CDR3 has 16 residues. Germline CDR1 reads SEHNR; CDR2 reads FQNEAQ (reference sequence). Deletions cut 1 base from V and 1 base from J, with 8 bases between. CDR3 nucleotide sequence: TGTGCCAGCAGCTTAGGGATCGGGTCTGGGGCCAACGTCCTGACTTTC. It specifies CASSLGIGSGANVLTF.

This clonotype was seen many times. The chain recombines TRBV7-9 with TRBJ1-2; D not resolved. CDR1 is SEHNR and CDR2 is FQNEAQ in the germline V gene (reference sequence). The CDR3 is made up of 12 amino acids. V lost 1 base to trimming and J lost 6 bases, with 6 bases between them. The CDR3 protein is CASSLGLHGYTF. The CDR3, as DNA: TGTGCCAGCAGCTTAGGGCTCCATGGCTACACCTTC.

This clonotype has a count of ten or more. CDR3 DNA sequence: TGTGCCAGCAGTTTATTCCCAGGTAGCGGGAGGGCCGGTACAGATACGCAGTATTTT. Translated, it gives CASSLFPGSGRAGTDTQYF. This chain uses TRBV27 with TRBJ2-3; TRBD2 matches at 11 bases. Germline CDR1 reads MNHEY; CDR2 reads SMNVEV (reference sequence). The CDR3 consists of 19 residues. V shed 1 base, J shed 3 bases, and the junction held 12 bases outside the gene matches.

In this sample, this clonotype turned up many times. The V and J genes are TRBV5-1 and TRBJ2-7; TRBD2 is a possible D gene (5 bases). CDR1 and CDR2 (germline): SGHRS, YFSETQ. Deletions cut 5 bases from V and 5 bases from J, with 8 bases between. This CDR3 has 11 amino acids. As DNA, the CDR3 is TGCGCCAGCAGAGAGGGTCACGAGCAGTACTTC. Amino acid sequence: CASREGHEQYF.

This clonotype was detected many times. This chain joins TRBV11-2 and TRBJ1-2; D not certain. This CDR3 is built from 14 residues. Germline V gene sequence: CDR1 SGHAT, CDR2 FQNNGV. V lost 5 bases to trimming and J lost 2 bases, with 12 bases between them. CDR3 sequence: CASSHLGRNYGYTF. Written as DNA, the CDR3 is TGTGCCAGCAGCCACCTCGGACGGAACTATGGCTACACCTTC.

V and J are TRBV6-1 and TRBJ2-7, with D possibly TRBD1 on 6 matching bases. CDR1 is MNHNS, CDR2 SASEGT, per germline. The V end lost 8 bases, the J end lost 2 bases, and 13 bases lay between the germline ends. The CDR3 extends over 13 amino acids. The CDR3 bases are TGTGCCAGCCATGGACAGTCCCCCTACGAGCAGTACTTC. Residues: CASHGQSPYEQYF.

This clonotype was counted between two and nine times. The rearrangement joins TRBV20-1 to TRBJ1-1; D is ambiguous. Germline CDR1 is DFQATT and CDR2 is SNEGSKA (reference sequence). CDR3 length: 14 residues. V lost 1 base and J 5 bases, leaving 14 bases between the germline ends. The CDR3 nucleotides are TGCAGTGCTAGAGGGCCGGGTATAGGAACTGAAGCTTTCTTT. It is translated as CSARGPGIGTEAFF.

This chain uses TRBV20-1 with TRBJ1-2; D perhaps matches TRBD1 (6 bases). Germline V gene sequence: CDR1 DFQATT, CDR2 SNEGSKA (reference sequence). Deletions cut 3 bases from V and 4 bases from J, with 12 bases between. The length of the CDR3 is 13 residues. The CDR3 sequence: CSASAGTIYGYTF. In DNA form, the CDR3 reads TGCAGTGCTAGCGCCGGGACAATCTATGGCTACACCTTC.

Note on this clonotype: Being one base from a much bigger clone, this may be a read error. This chain connects TRBV6-2 or TRBV6-3 to TRBJ2-1; no firm D call. Trimming cost V 5 bases and J 2 bases, with 13 bases left between them. CDR1 and CDR2 (germline): MNHEY, SVGEGT. The CDR3 is 15 residues long. CDR3 residues: CASSQWNPAYNEQFF. The CDR3 DNA is TGTGCCAGCAGTCAATGGAACCCGGCCTACAATGAGCAGTTCTTC.

About this clonotype itself: The junction does not match germline at one end; this may be a read error. The CDR3 protein is CASSPTTLGGGYEQCF. CDR3 in DNA: TGTGCCAGCTCGCCTACAACTCTAGGGGGTGGCTACGAGCAGTGCTTC. V gene TRBV11-2 combines with J gene TRBJ2-7, with D perhaps matching TRBD1 (6 bases). Per germline, CDR1 SGHAT and CDR2 FQNNGV. This CDR3 comprises 16 residues. Combining the CDR3 with reference TRBV11-2 and TRBJ2-7 gives the whole variable domain EAGVAQSPRYKIIEKRQSVAFWCNPISGHATLYWYQQILGQGPKLLIQFQNNGVVDDSQLPKDRFSAERLKGVDSTLKIQPAKLEDSAVYLCASSPTTLGGGYEQCFGPGTRLTVT.